The 27 T cell receptor beta chains presented below share a single source sample, sequenced in a study of CD8+ T cells in alopecia areata. Treatment defined: oral pan-JAK inhibitor, 5-10 mg twice daily. Isolated RNA was reverse transcribed into cDNA used as the sequencing template. TCRdb's copy holds only in-frame clones and misses some; the assay was immunoSEQ multiplex PCR. The table has 100,000 or so clones, about 60% seen once. The sample consisted of CD8+ T cells sorted from blood, taken at approximately week 56, from a patient treated with tofacitinib. These receptors were collected from a human donor with alopecia areata.

The chain combines TRBV2 with TRBJ2-4; D may correspond to TRBD1 or TRBD2 (5 bases each). The germline V gene encodes CDR1 SNHLY and CDR2 FYNNEI. The CDR3 extends over 12 amino acids. V was cut by 10 bases and J by 9 bases, with 16 bases left in between. The CDR3 protein is CATGDAGGIQYF. The DNA of the CDR3 is TGTGCCACCGGGGACGCCGGAGGCATTCAGTACTTC.

The genes are TRBV5-1 and TRBJ1-4, with 8 bases that match TRBD1. CDR3 length: 15 residues. Losses at the gene ends were 4 bases for V and 0 bases for J; bases not matched to a gene: 2. Germline assignment: CDR1 SGHRS and CDR2 YFSETQ. The DNA of the CDR3 is TGCGCCAGCAGCGAGGACAGGGCAACTAATGAAAAACTGTTTTTT. Residues: CASSEDRATNEKLFF.

The rearrangement joins TRBV27 to TRBJ2-7; 7 bases are a match to TRBD2. The CDR3 covers 14 residues. V lost 4 bases and J lost 6; bases outside the gene matches: 9. Per germline, CDR1 MNHEY and CDR2 SMNVEV (reference sequence). The CDR3 bases are TGTGCCAGCAGTTCCGGGACTATACTCGGCGAGCAGTACTTC. This sequence encodes CASSSGTILGEQYF.

The J gene is TRBJ2-1, the V gene TRBV18; D may match TRBD1 or TRBD2 (5 bases each). Trimming pared 0 bases from V and 8 bases from J, leaving 11 bases between. Germline CDR1 is KGHSH and CDR2 is LQKENI. The CDR3 length is 14 residues. In DNA form, the CDR3 reads TGTGCCAGCTCACCACCGCGAGGGGTGGATGAGCAGTTCTTC. Protein: CASSPPRGVDEQFF. Full variable domain (rest looked up from reference TRBV18 and TRBJ2-1): NAGVMQNPRHLVRRRGQEARLRCSPMKGHSHVYWYRQLPEEGLKFMVYLQKENIIDESGMPKERFSAEFPKEGPSILRIQQVVRGDSAAYFCASSPPRGVDEQFFGPGTRLTVL.

The CDR3 here is CASSELAQGMNTEAFF. DNA of the CDR3: TGTGCCAGCAGTGAATTGGCCCAGGGGATGAACACTGAAGCTTTCTTT. This rearrangement joins TRBV2 to TRBJ1-1, with D perhaps matching TRBD1 (6 bases). Trimming left V 2 bases short and J 0 bases short, with 13 bases between. The CDR3 length is 16 residues. The germline V gene encodes CDR1 SNHLY and CDR2 FYNNEI.

This chain links TRBV5-1 with TRBJ2-1, with TRBD2 identical over 9 bases. Trimming took 8 bases from V and 9 from J; bases not matched to a gene: 15. This CDR3 is 15 amino acids long. Germline CDR1 and CDR2: SGHRS and YFSETQ. The CDR3 sequence: CASQPASGDDSEQFF. Here the CDR3 DNA reads TGCGCCAGTCAGCCGGCTAGCGGGGACGACAGTGAGCAGTTCTTC.

The chain carries TRBV29-1 and TRBJ2-1, with D unclear. The CDR3 totals 15 residues. V was trimmed by 0 bases and J by 4 bases, leaving 13 bases between them. Germline V gene sequence: CDR1 SQVTM, CDR2 ANQGSEA. The DNA for the CDR3 is TGCAGCGTTGAAGATCTCGGTACAGCTTACAATGAGCAGTTCTTC. Protein: CSVEDLGTAYNEQFF.

V is TRBV27 and J is TRBJ2-2; D not resolved. The V end was cut by 5 bases, the J end by 6 bases, with 10 bases between. Germline V gene data show CDR1 as MNHEY and CDR2 as SMNVEV (reference sequence). The CDR3 spans 13 residues. CDR3: CASSQTGPGELFF. The CDR3 DNA follows: TGTGCCAGCAGTCAGACTGGCCCCGGGGAGCTGTTTTTT.

The chain is built from TRBV2 and TRBJ1-6; TRBD1 aligns across 9 bases. This CDR3 is built from 17 residues. CDR1 and CDR2 (germline): SNHLY, FYNNEI. After removal of 2 bases from V and 8 bases from J, the junction contained 10 bases not matched to a gene. CDR3 bases: TGTGCCAGCAGTGAATGGGGACAGGGTGAGGCCGATTCACCCCTCCACTTT. It specifies CASSEWGQGEADSPLHF.

This chain connects TRBV4-1 to TRBJ2-3; D possibly corresponds to TRBD1 (5 bases). The length of the CDR3 is 14 residues. Germline V lookup: CDR1 MGHRA, CDR2 YSYEKL. Between the trimmed V and J ends, which lost 0 bases and 1 base, there was a span of 5 bases. The DNA for the CDR3 is TGCGCCAGCAGCCAAGACAGGGGCACAGATACGCAGTATTTT. Translated, it gives CASSQDRGTDTQYF.

V is TRBV29-1 and J is TRBJ1-1; tentatively, D is TRBD1 (5 bases). Trimming took 6 bases from V and 1 from J, leaving 18 bases between them. CDR3 length: 15 amino acids. CDR1 and CDR2 from the germline V gene are SQVTM and ANQGSEA. CDR3 bases: TGCAGCGTCAGGGAGGGGTACGGGTCGAACACTGAAGCTTTCTTT. It encodes CSVREGYGSNTEAFF.

The chain has TRBV7-2 and TRBJ2-2, with 10 bases that match TRBD2. The germline V gene has CDR1 SGHTA and CDR2 FQGNSA. The CDR3 extends over 15 amino acids. Trimming removed 4 bases from V and 4 bases from J; junction bases left unmatched: 3. The CDR3 loop is CASSSQRGGTGELFF. The CDR3 coding sequence is TGTGCCAGCAGCTCCCAGCGGGGGGGCACCGGGGAGCTGTTTTTT.

The gene calls are TRBV7-9 and TRBJ1-4; D is uncertain. This CDR3 contains 14 residues. V was trimmed by 5 bases and J by 1 base, leaving 8 bases between them. Germline V gives CDR1 SEHNR, CDR2 FQNEAQ (reference sequence). CDR3 bases: TGTGCCAGCAGCCATGAAGTAACTAATGAAAAACTGTTTTTT. It encodes CASSHEVTNEKLFF.

This chain uses TRBV7-9 with TRBJ1-2; possibly TRBD1 for D (5 bases). The CDR3 loop spans 16 amino acids. V dropped 4 bases and J dropped 3 bases, with 18 bases sitting between them. CDR1 and CDR2 from the germline V gene are SEHNR and FQNEAQ (reference sequence). DNA of the CDR3: TGTGCCAGCAGCTCCCGCCCGACGACAGCTGACTATGGCTACACCTTC. Translated: CASSSRPTTADYGYTF.

This clone was found a few times. The chain has TRBV19 and TRBJ2-5; 7 bases agree with TRBD1. The J segment lost 5 bases and the V segment lost 5 bases, leaving 8 bases of the junction unmatched. This CDR3 spans 14 amino acids. Per the germline V gene, CDR1 is LNHDA and CDR2 is SQIVND (reference sequence). CDR3 region: CASSSTGRRETQYF. The CDR3 DNA reads as TGTGCCAGTAGTTCGACAGGGCGTAGGGAGACCCAGTACTTC.

The gene calls are TRBV9 and TRBJ2-7; 13 bases are a match to TRBD2. This CDR3 is 18 amino acids long. The V gene's germline CDR1 is SGDLS and CDR2 YYNGEE. With 3 bases clipped from V and 2 bases from J, the junction kept 11 bases outside the gene matches. The CDR3 loop is CASSEGLTSGGQTYEQYF. The CDR3, as DNA: TGTGCCAGCAGCGAGGGGTTGACTAGCGGGGGGCAGACCTACGAGCAGTACTTC.

The chain has TRBV6-5 and TRBJ1-6; D is unclear. The CDR3 extends over 12 amino acids. Germline CDR1 reads MNHEY; CDR2 reads SVGAGI. V was shortened by 7 bases and J by 7 bases, with 8 bases between the two germline ends. CDR3 coding DNA: TGTGCCAGCACCGACGGCAATTCACCCCTCCACTTT. This translates into CASTDGNSPLHF.

V is TRBV6-1 and J is TRBJ1-4; possible D gene TRBD1, 5 bases. V was pared by 5 bases and J by 3 bases, with 10 bases between. CDR3 length: 14 residues. CDR1 and CDR2 (germline): MNHNS, SASEGT. The chain's CDR3 is CASSQGRANEKLFF. The DNA of the CDR3 is TGTGCCAGCAGTCAGGGTCGAGCTAATGAAAAACTGTTTTTT.

The chain joins TRBV30 to TRBJ2-7; D is unresolved. CDR1 is GTSNPN, CDR2 SVGIG, per germline (reference sequence). Between the trimmed V and J ends, which lost 3 bases and 6 bases, there was a span of 12 bases. The CDR3 length is 12 residues. The CDR3 DNA sequence: TGTGCCTGGAGGGACGAAGGGTCCGAGCAGTACTTC. Protein: CAWRDEGSEQYF.

Only a few counts were recorded for this clone. The V gene is TRBV6-4, the J gene TRBJ2-2; unclear D gene. CDR3 length: 15 amino acids. The V end was cut by 7 bases, the J end by 7 bases, with 19 bases between. Germline-derived CDR1 and CDR2 are MRHNA and SNTAGT. The CDR3 sequence: CASTRFSGSSGELFF. In DNA, the CDR3 is TGTGCCAGCACCAGATTTTCGGGTTCAAGCGGGGAGCTGTTTTTT.

The chain joins TRBV27 to TRBJ2-3; 8 nucleotides agree with TRBD2. The CDR3 consists of 17 residues. From germline, CDR1 is MNHEY and CDR2 SMNVEV (reference sequence). Unmatched junction bases numbered 12, after V lost 1 base and J lost 6 bases. CDR3 DNA sequence: TGTGCCAGCAGTTTATGGGGGACTAGGCCAAACTTGGATACGCAGTATTTT. Protein: CASSLWGTRPNLDTQYF.

The chain is built from TRBV5-6 and TRBJ1-4; unclear D gene. V was shortened by 2 bases and J by 4 bases, with 9 bases between the two germline ends. The CDR3 runs to 14 residues. Germline V CDR1 and CDR2: SGHDT, YYEEEE. The CDR3 DNA reads as TGTGCCAGCAGCTTCGGGGAAGTTAATGAAAAACTGTTTTTT. Translation: CASSFGEVNEKLFF.

V gene TRBV19 combines with J gene TRBJ2-5, with TRBD1 matching over 8 bases. Germline-derived CDR1 and CDR2 are LNHDA and SQIVND (reference sequence). The CDR3 totals 14 residues. The V and J ends lost 3 bases and 5 bases, in that order; junction bases with no gene match: 5. As DNA, the CDR3 is TGTGCCAGTAGTATTTGGCAGGGGGCGGAGACCCAGTACTTC. Protein product: CASSIWQGAETQYF.

This chain joins TRBV30 and TRBJ2-3; D gene unclear. V lost 3 bases and J lost 2, with 12 bases in between. The CDR3 loop spans 14 amino acids. CDR1 and CDR2 from the germline V gene are GTSNPN and SVGIG (reference sequence). This chain's CDR3 is CAWRPSSDTDTQYF. The DNA of the CDR3 is TGTGCCTGGAGGCCTTCCTCGGACACAGATACGCAGTATTTT.

V is TRBV6-6 and J is TRBJ2-2, with D perhaps matching TRBD2 (6 bases). In germline, CDR1 is MNHNY, CDR2 SVGAGI (reference sequence). The CDR3 is 14 amino acids. V was clipped by 7 bases and J by 1 base, with 10 bases between them. CDR3 DNA: TGTGCCAGCACCAGGGAGGTGAACACCGGGGAGCTGTTTTTT. Protein product: CASTREVNTGELFF.

The genes are TRBV23-1 and TRBJ2-3; possible D gene TRBD1, 6 bases. TRBV23-1 is an ORF, and what it does is uncertain. CDR3 length: 19 residues. V was shortened by 6 bases and J by 0 bases, with 25 bases between the two germline ends. The CDR3 loop reads CASSKQSRKTGDSTDTQYF. The CDR3 coding sequence is TGCGCCAGCAGCAAGCAAAGTCGGAAGACAGGAGATAGCACAGATACGCAGTATTTT.

CDR3 protein: CARGRGTGHQETQYF. CDR3 sequence (DNA): TGTGCCAGGGGAAGGGGGACAGGACACCAAGAGACCCAGTACTTC. The chain couples TRBV9 to TRBJ2-5, with 8 nucleotides matching TRBD1. The germline V gene encodes CDR1 SGDLS and CDR2 YYNGEE. This CDR3 spans 15 amino acids. Trimming took 8 bases from V and 0 from J; bases not matched to a gene: 9.